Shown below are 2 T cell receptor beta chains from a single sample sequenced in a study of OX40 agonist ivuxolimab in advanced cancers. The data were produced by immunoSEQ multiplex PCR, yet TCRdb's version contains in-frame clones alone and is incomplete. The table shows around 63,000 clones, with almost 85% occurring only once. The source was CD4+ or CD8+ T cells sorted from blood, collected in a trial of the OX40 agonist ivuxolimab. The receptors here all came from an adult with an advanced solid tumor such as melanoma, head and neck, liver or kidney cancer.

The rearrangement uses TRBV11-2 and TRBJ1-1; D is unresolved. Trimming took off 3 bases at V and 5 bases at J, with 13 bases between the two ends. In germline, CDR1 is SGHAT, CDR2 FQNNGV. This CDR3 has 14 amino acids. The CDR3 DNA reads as TGTGCCAGCAGCTTCCGACGCGAAGGTACTGAAGCTTTCTTT. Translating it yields CASSFRREGTEAFF.

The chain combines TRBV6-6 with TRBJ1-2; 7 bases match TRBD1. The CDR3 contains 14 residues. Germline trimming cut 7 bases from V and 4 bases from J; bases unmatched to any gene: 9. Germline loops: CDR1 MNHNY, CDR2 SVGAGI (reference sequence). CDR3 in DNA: TGTGCCAGCAACACCGGGACAGCCTTCTATGGCTACACCTTC. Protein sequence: CASNTGTAFYGYTF.